What follows are 24 T cell receptor beta chains derived from one specimen sequenced in a study of T cell repertoires in cytomegalovirus infection. The antigens of these receptors remain unknown. TCRdb analysed the reads with MiXCR anew, one entry per CDR3 protein. Of fewer than 900,000 distinct CDR3 sequences listed, roughly 28% are singletons. The sample was cultured CD8+ T cells from PBMCs, taken from culture after CMV antigen stimulation. These TCRs come from a human donor in good health (CMV status not recorded). Some clones in this sample may be carry-over from other donors' samples.

The V and J genes are TRBV27 and TRBJ2-3, with no clear D. From germline, CDR1 is MNHEY and CDR2 SMNVEV (reference sequence). The CDR3 has 14 amino acids. V was cut by 5 bases and J by 2 bases, with 11 bases left in between. CDR3 amino acids: CASSQIETTDTQYF. CDR3 nucleotides: TGTGCCAGCAGTCAGATAGAAACCACAGATACGCAGTATTTT.

This clonotype has a count of ten or more. The gene calls are TRBV7-2 and TRBJ2-1; maybe TRBD1 (6 bases). The CDR3 consists of 12 residues. V lost 8 bases and J 4 bases, leaving 9 bases between the germline ends. Looked up from germline, CDR1 is SGHTA and CDR2 is FQGNSA. The CDR3 loop is CASGQGYNEQFF. The CDR3 bases are TGTGCCAGCGGGCAGGGGTACAATGAGCAGTTCTTC.

This clonotype has ten or more counts. The J gene is TRBJ1-1, the V gene TRBV7-8; TRBD1 aligns across 7 bases. There are 16 residues in the CDR3. Germline assignment: CDR1 SGHVS and CDR2 FQNEAQ. With V trimmed by 5 bases and J by 0 bases, 9 bases remained unmatched. CDR3 in amino acids: CASSVLPGQMNTEAFF. The CDR3 DNA follows: TGTGCCAGCAGCGTACTTCCGGGACAGATGAACACTGAAGCTTTCTTT.

The V call is TRBV19, the J call TRBJ2-3; maybe TRBD1 (5 bases). Trimming left V 1 base short and J 2 bases short, with 7 bases between. This CDR3 has 14 amino acids. CDR1 and CDR2 (germline): LNHDA, SQIVND (reference sequence). CDR3 DNA: TGTGCCAGTAGTATAGCCAGGGTCACAGATACGCAGTATTTT. Translating it yields CASSIARVTDTQYF.

This sequence joins TRBV4-1 and TRBJ2-3; TRBD1 aligns across 7 bases. Germline assignment: CDR1 MGHRA and CDR2 YSYEKL. The CDR3 loop spans 14 amino acids. V lost 4 bases to trimming and J lost 4 bases; unmatched junction nucleotides: 5. CDR3 sequence reads: CASSLDRPPDTQYF. CDR3 sequence (DNA): TGCGCCAGCAGCCTGGACAGGCCCCCAGATACGCAGTATTTT.

This clonotype was detected only once. CDR3 coding DNA: TGTGCCAGCAGCTCCCCTGGGACTAGCTTGGAGACCCAGTACTTC. It is translated as CASSSPGTSLETQYF. V is TRBV6-2 or TRBV6-3 and J is TRBJ2-5, with 9 bases that match TRBD2. Looked up from germline, CDR1 is MNHEY and CDR2 is SVGEGT. CDR3 size: 15 residues. V shed 6 bases, J shed 5 bases, and the junction held 10 bases outside the gene matches.

V usage is TRBV28 and J usage is TRBJ1-2; D unresolved. Trimming took 5 bases from V and 7 from J, leaving 17 bases between them. CDR3 length: 14 amino acids. Per the germline V gene, CDR1 is MDHEN and CDR2 is SYDVKM. The CDR3 nucleotides read TGTGCCAGCAGTCCACTCGACAAGGCCCTTGGCTACACCTTC. As protein: CASSPLDKALGYTF.

Only a few counts were recorded for this clonotype. The V and J genes are TRBV24-1 and TRBJ2-1, with TRBD2 identical over 15 bases. Germline V gene lookup returns CDR1 KGHDR and CDR2 SFDVKD. Germline trimming cut 3 bases from V and 0 bases from J; bases unmatched to any gene: 5. The CDR3 loop spans 19 amino acids. The CDR3 region has the DNA TGTGCCACCAGTGATAGGGGACTAGCGGGGGGAAGCTCCTACAATGAGCAGTTCTTC. Protein: CATSDRGLAGGSSYNEQFF.

This chain connects TRBV19 to TRBJ2-1; D is unresolved. CDR3 length: 15 amino acids. CDR1 and CDR2 (germline): LNHDA, SQIVND (reference sequence). V was pared by 3 bases and J by 3 bases, with 12 bases between. This chain's CDR3 is CASSIDGTFYNEQFF. The CDR3 region has the DNA TGTGCCAGTAGTATTGACGGAACCTTCTACAATGAGCAGTTCTTC.

The J gene is TRBJ2-7, the V gene TRBV2; 9 bases fit TRBD1. Germline V CDR1 and CDR2: SNHLY, FYNNEI. V gave up 2 bases and J gave up 6 bases; unmatched junction bases: 5. This CDR3 is 14 amino acids long. CDR3 in amino acids: CASSEWTGEVEQYV. DNA of the CDR3: TGTGCCAGCAGTGAATGGACAGGGGAGGTCGAGCAGTACGTC.

This clonotype showed up just a few times. This chain links TRBV5-1 with TRBJ1-1; D gene unclear. This CDR3 is built from 14 residues. The V and J ends lost 2 bases and 2 bases respectively, with 10 bases between them. Per the germline V gene, CDR1 is SGHRS and CDR2 is YFSETQ. The CDR3 is CASSLDDVNTEAFF. CDR3 coding DNA: TGCGCCAGCAGCTTAGACGACGTCAACACTGAAGCTTTCTTT.

This clonotype was counted only a few times. J is TRBJ1-3 and V is TRBV7-6; a possible D gene is TRBD1 (5 bases). Germline values: CDR1 SGHVS, CDR2 FNYEAQ. The CDR3 is 14 amino acids. Between the trimmed V and J ends, which lost 4 bases and 3 bases, there was a span of 10 bases. CDR3 residues: CASSSQGYGNTIYF. The CDR3 region has the DNA TGTGCCAGCAGCTCTCAGGGATATGGAAACACCATATATTTT. Full variable domain (remainder filled in from reference TRBV7-6 and TRBJ1-3): GAGVSQSPRYKVTKRGQDVALRCDPISGHVSLYWYRQALGQGPEFLTYFNYEAQQDKSGLPNDRFSAERPEGSISTLTIQRTEQRDSAMYRCASSSQGYGNTIYFGEGSWLTVV.

V is TRBV12-3 or TRBV12-4 and J is TRBJ2-7; 12 bases line up with TRBD1. The CDR3 is 14 amino acids. V dropped 4 bases and J dropped 6; count of bases not matched to a gene: 4. In DNA, the CDR3 is TGTGCCAGCAGTTGGGACAGGGGGCCTGGCGAGCAGTACTTC. This sequence encodes CASSWDRGPGEQYF.

The gene calls are TRBV27 and TRBJ2-7; 9 bases line up with TRBD1. The CDR3 totals 13 residues. Germline CDR1 MNHEY, CDR2 SMNVEV (reference sequence). With 9 bases clipped from V and 5 bases from J, the junction kept 8 bases outside the gene matches. CDR3 bases: TGTGCCAGTTCGGACAGGGGAGATGACGAGCAGTACTTC. Its translation: CASSDRGDDEQYF.

The sample holds a few counts of this clonotype. The rearrangement links TRBV20-1 to TRBJ1-1; D gene unclear. Germline loops: CDR1 DFQATT, CDR2 SNEGSKA (reference sequence). V gave up 6 bases and J gave up 4 bases, with 15 bases separating them. This CDR3 spans 13 amino acids. CDR3 amino acids: CSAGKGSITEAFF. CDR3 coding DNA: TGCAGTGCCGGAAAGGGAAGTATCACTGAAGCTTTCTTT.

The genes are TRBV5-1 and TRBJ2-5; TRBD2 agrees at 8 bases. The trim removed 3 bases at V and 2 bases at J, leaving 15 bases unmatched. This CDR3 contains 18 residues. Germline V gene data show CDR1 as SGHRS and CDR2 as YFSETQ. The CDR3: CASSSDGTRPQEQETQYF. The CDR3 bases are TGCGCCAGCAGCTCGGACGGGACTAGGCCACAGGAGCAAGAGACCCAGTACTTC.

This clonotype was counted between two and nine times. This chain uses TRBV12-5 with TRBJ1-5, with a possible D match to TRBD1 (5 bases). CDR3 length: 15 amino acids. Trimming removed 3 bases from V and 1 base from J, with 10 bases in between. The germline V gene has CDR1 LGHNT and CDR2 FRNRAP. The DNA for the CDR3 is TGTGCTAGTGGTTTAGGCAGGGCGAGCAATCAGCCCCAGCATTTT. Residues: CASGLGRASNQPQHF.

This clonotype was detected only a few times. The CDR3 region is CASSLDRDLWGYTF. The CDR3 DNA reads TGTGCCAGCAGCTTGGACAGGGACTTGTGGGGCTACACCTTC. The chain joins TRBV5-4 to TRBJ1-2; tentatively, D is TRBD1 (6 bases). Trimming left V 0 bases short and J 8 bases short, with 14 bases between. The CDR3 covers 14 residues. Germline V gene lookup returns CDR1 SGHNT and CDR2 YYREEE (reference sequence).

The table lists this clonotype with a few counts. This chain's CDR3 is CASSLVVLGRGREETQYF. CDR3 DNA: TGTGCCAGCAGCTTAGTCGTTTTAGGCAGGGGTCGAGAAGAGACCCAGTACTTC. V gene TRBV11-2 combines with J gene TRBJ2-5, with a weak D call TRBD1 (6 bases). This CDR3 is 18 amino acids long. Germline loops: CDR1 SGHAT, CDR2 FQNNGV. With 1 base removed from V and 3 bases from J, the gap between germline ends came to 21 bases.

V and J are TRBV19 and TRBJ2-7; D remains ambiguous. The CDR3 sequence is 14 residues long. Germline V gives CDR1 LNHDA, CDR2 SQIVND (reference sequence). The germline V and J ends were trimmed by 4 bases and 7 bases, with 17 bases remaining between them. CDR3 loop: CASSKQSDLREQYF. DNA for the CDR3: TGTGCCAGTAGTAAACAGTCGGACCTGCGAGAGCAGTACTTC. The variable domain in full, completed from reference TRBV19 and TRBJ2-7, reads DGGITQSPKYLFRKEGQNVTLSCEQNLNHDAMYWYRQDPGQGLRLIYYSQIVNDFQKGDIAEGYSVSREKKESFPLTVTSAQKNPTAFYLCASSKQSDLREQYFGPGTRLTVT.

This clonotype was counted between two and nine times. The V and J genes are TRBV4-1 and TRBJ1-1, with TRBD1 identical over 7 bases. Germline trimming cut 2 bases from V and 1 base from J; bases unmatched to any gene: 4. The CDR3 covers 15 residues. Germline V gene sequence: CDR1 MGHRA, CDR2 YSYEKL. The CDR3 bases are TGCGCCAGCAGCCAATGGGGACAGTCGAACACTGAAGCTTTCTTT. Encoded protein: CASSQWGQSNTEAFF.

The chain recombines TRBV10-3 with TRBJ2-5; TRBD2 matches at 10 bases. This CDR3 region has 19 residues. CDR1 is ENHRY and CDR2 is SYGVKD in the germline V gene. Losses at the gene ends were 5 bases for V and 1 base for J; bases not matched to a gene: 16. CDR3 nucleotide sequence: TGTGCCATCAGTCGGGGGACGTTCGGGCCTAGCGGGGGCCAAGAGACCCAGTACTTC. Protein: CAISRGTFGPSGGQETQYF.

The chain uses TRBV14 and TRBJ2-1; D ambiguous. From germline, CDR1 is SGHDN and CDR2 FVKESK. This CDR3 is 16 amino acids long. V gave up 0 bases and J gave up 5 bases, with 14 bases separating them. The CDR3 here is CASSQEVLSKNNEQFF. The CDR3 region has the DNA TGTGCCAGCAGCCAAGAGGTATTGAGTAAGAACAATGAGCAGTTCTTC. Full variable domain (outside the CDR3, taken from reference TRBV14 and TRBJ2-1): EAGVTQFPSHSVIEKGQTVTLRCDPISGHDNLYWYRRVMGKEIKFLLHFVKESKQDESGMPNNRFLAERTGGTYSTLKVQPAELEDSGVYFCASSQEVLSKNNEQFFGPGTRLTVL.

The chain couples TRBV6-6 to TRBJ2-5, with TRBD1 matching 7 bases. The CDR3 is 20 residues long. Per the germline V gene, CDR1 is MNHNY and CDR2 is SVGAGI (reference sequence). The junction had 20 bases not matched to a gene; V was cut back by 0 bases and J by 4 bases. CDR3 sequence: CASSYSISSWQGVSGETQYF. CDR3 nucleotide sequence: TGTGCCAGCAGTTACTCGATTTCCTCATGGCAGGGGGTTTCTGGAGAGACCCAGTACTTC.